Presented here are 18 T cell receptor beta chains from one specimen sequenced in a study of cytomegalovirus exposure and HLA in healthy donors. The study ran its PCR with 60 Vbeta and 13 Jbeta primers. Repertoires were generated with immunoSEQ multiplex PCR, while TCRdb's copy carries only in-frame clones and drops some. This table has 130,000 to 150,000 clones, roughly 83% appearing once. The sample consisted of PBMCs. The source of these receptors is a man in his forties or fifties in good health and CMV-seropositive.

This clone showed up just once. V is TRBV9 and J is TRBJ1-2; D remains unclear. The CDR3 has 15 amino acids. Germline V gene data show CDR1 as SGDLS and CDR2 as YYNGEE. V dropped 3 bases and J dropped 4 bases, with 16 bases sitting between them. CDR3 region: CASSGRHSGGYGYTF. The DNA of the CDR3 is TGTGCCAGCAGCGGGAGACACTCCGGAGGCTATGGCTACACCTTC. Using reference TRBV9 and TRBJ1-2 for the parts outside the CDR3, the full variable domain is DSGVTQTPKHLITATGQRVTLRCSPRSGDLSVYWYQQSLDQGLQFLIQYYNGEERAKGNILERFSAQQFPDLHSELNLSSLELGDSALYFCASSGRHSGGYGYTFGSGTRLTVV.

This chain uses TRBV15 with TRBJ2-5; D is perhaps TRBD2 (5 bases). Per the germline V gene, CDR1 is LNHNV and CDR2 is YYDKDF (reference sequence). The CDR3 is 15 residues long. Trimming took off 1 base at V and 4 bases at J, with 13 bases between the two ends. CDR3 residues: CATSRVTAGGETQYF. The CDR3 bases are TGTGCCACCAGCAGAGTTACGGCTGGAGGAGAGACCCAGTACTTC.

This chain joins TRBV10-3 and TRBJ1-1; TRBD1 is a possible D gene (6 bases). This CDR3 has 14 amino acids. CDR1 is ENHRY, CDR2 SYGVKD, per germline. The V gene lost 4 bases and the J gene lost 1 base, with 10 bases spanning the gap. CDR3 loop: CAISVDSSNTEAFF. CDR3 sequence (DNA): TGTGCCATCAGTGTGGACAGCTCGAACACTGAAGCTTTCTTT.

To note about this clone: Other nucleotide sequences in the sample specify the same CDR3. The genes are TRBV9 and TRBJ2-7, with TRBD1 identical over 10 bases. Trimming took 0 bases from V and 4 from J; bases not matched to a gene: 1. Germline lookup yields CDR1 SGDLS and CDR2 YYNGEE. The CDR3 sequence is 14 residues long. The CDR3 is CASSVGQGAYEQYF. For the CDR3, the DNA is TGTGCCAGCAGCGTAGGACAGGGGGCATACGAGCAGTACTTC.

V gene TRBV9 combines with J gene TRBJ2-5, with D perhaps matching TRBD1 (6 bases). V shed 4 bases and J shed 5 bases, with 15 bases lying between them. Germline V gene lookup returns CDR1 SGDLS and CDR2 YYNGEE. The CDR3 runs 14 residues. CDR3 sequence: CASSPSGAGETQYF. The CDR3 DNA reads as TGTGCCAGCAGCCCCTCAGGGGCCGGTGAGACCCAGTACTTC.

In DNA form, the CDR3 reads TGTGCCAGCAGCTTTCAGGGGTGGGTGACTGAAGCTTTCTTT. It codes for CASSFQGWVTEAFF. This sequence joins TRBV11-2 and TRBJ1-1; perhaps TRBD1 as D (6 bases). Germline V gives CDR1 SGHAT, CDR2 FQNNGV. V was cut by 3 bases and J by 5 bases, with 13 bases left in between. The CDR3 extends over 14 amino acids.

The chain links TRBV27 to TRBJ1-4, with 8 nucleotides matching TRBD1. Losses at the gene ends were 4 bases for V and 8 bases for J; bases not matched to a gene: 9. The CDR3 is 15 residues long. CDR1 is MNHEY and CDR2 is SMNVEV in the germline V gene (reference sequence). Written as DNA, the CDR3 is TGTGCCAGCAGTTCCTACAGGGGGATCGGAGAAAAACTGTTTTTT. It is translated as CASSSYRGIGEKLFF. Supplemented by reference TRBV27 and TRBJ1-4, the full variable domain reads EAQVTQNPRYLITVTGKKLTVTCSQNMNHEYMSWYRQDPGLGLRQIYYSMNVEVTDKGDVPEGYKVSRKEKRNFPLILESPSPNQTSLYFCASSSYRGIGEKLFFGSGTQLSVL.

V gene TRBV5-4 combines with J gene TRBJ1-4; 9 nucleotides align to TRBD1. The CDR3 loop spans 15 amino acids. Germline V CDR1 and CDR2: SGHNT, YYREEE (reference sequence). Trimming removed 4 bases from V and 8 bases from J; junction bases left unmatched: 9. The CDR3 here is CASSASQGAREKLFF. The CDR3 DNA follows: TGTGCCAGCAGCGCCTCACAGGGGGCGCGGGAAAAACTGTTTTTT.

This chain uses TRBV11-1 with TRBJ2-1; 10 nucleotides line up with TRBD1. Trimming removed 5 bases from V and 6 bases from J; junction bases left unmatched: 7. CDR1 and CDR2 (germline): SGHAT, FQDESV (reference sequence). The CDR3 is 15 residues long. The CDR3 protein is CASSPRTGGSNEQFF. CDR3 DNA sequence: TGTGCCAGCAGCCCGCGGACAGGGGGTTCCAATGAGCAGTTCTTC.

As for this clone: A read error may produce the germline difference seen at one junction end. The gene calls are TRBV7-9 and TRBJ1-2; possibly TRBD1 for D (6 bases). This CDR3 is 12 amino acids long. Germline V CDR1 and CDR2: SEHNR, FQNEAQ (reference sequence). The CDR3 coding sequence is TGTTCCAGCAACAGGGATAACTATGGCTACACCTTC. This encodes CSSNRDNYGYTF.

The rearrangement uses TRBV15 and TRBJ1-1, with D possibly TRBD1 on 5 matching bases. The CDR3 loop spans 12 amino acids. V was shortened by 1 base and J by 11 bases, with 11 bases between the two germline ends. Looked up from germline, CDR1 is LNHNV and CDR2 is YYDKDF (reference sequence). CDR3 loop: CATSRVDSSAFF. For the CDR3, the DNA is TGTGCCACCAGCAGAGTCGACAGTTCTGCTTTCTTT. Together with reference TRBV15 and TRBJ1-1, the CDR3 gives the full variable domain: DAMVIQNPRYQVTQFGKPVTLSCSQTLNHNVMYWYQQKSSQAPKLLFHYYDKDFNNEADTPDNFQSRRPNTSFCFLDIRSPGLGDTAMYLCATSRVDSSAFFGQGTRLTVV.

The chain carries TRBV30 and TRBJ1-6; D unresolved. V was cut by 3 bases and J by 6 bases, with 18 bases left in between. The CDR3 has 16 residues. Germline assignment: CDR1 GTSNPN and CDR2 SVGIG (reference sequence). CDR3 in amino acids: CAWSTYRGEGNSPLHF. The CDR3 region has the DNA TGTGCCTGGAGCACTTATCGGGGAGAGGGTAATTCACCCCTCCACTTT.

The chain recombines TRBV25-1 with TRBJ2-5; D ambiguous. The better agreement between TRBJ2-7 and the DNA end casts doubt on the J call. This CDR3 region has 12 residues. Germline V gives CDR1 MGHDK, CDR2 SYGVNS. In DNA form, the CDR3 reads TGTGCCAGCAGTGAAGGGGCCTACGAGCAGTACTTC. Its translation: CASSEGAYEQYF.

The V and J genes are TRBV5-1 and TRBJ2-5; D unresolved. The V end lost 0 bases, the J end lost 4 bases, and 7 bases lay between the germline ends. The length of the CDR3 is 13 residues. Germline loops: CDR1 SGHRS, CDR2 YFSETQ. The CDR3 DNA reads TGCGCCAGCAGCTTGGCCTCCCCAGAGACCCAGTACTTC. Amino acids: CASSLASPETQYF.

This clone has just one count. CDR3 loop: CASSYPGNTIYF. The CDR3 nucleotides read TGTGCCAGCAGTTACCCCGGTAACACCATATATTTT. The V gene is TRBV6-6, the J gene TRBJ1-3; D call uncertain. The CDR3 has 12 amino acids. Per the germline V gene, CDR1 is MNHNY and CDR2 is SVGAGI (reference sequence). The germline V and J ends were trimmed by 2 bases and 7 bases, with 6 bases remaining between them.

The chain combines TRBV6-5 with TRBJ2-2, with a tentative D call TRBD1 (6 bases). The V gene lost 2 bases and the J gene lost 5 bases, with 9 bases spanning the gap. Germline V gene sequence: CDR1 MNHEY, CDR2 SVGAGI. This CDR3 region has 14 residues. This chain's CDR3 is CASSYGTSTGELFF. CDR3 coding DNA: TGTGCCAGCAGTTACGGGACATCTACCGGGGAGCTGTTTTTT.

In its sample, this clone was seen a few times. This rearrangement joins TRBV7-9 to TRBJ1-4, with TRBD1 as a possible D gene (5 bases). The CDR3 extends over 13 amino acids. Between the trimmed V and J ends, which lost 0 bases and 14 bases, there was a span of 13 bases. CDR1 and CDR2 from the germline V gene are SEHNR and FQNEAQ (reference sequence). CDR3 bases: TGTGCCAGCAGCTTAGCGTTGGGGGGTTATCTGTTTTTT. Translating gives CASSLALGGYLFF.

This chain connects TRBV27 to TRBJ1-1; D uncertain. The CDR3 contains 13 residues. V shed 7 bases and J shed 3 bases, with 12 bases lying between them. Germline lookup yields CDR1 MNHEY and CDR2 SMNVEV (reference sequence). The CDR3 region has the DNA TGTGCCAGCAAACTAAGCAGTTACACTGAAGCTTTCTTT. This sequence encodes CASKLSSYTEAFF.